The source of this TCR beta chain is a study of shared clonotypes between healthy human individuals. For this clone: The sample carries other DNA sequences with the same CDR3.

None of the donors, who were healthy HIV-negative adults, had recently had acute infections or vaccinations. Nashville, Tennessee was home to all donors, each a Caucasian adult. Profiling relied on immunoSEQ multiplex PCR, and the TCRdb table lists in-frame clones only, not all of them. The table has about 600,000 clones, around three quarters seen once. The germline V and J ends were trimmed by 0 bases and 4 bases, with 11 bases remaining between them. Germline CDR1 SGHDT, CDR2 YYEEEE. The CDR3 has 14 amino acids. The TCR sequence derives from a woman aged 40 to 49 in good health. Some clones in this sample may be carry-over from other donors' samples. What was sequenced was PBMCs. The gene calls are TRBV5-6 and TRBJ2-7, with D tentatively TRBD2 (5 bases). The CDR3 nucleotides read TGTGCCAGCAGCTTGGGCGGACTGGCGTACGAGCAGTACTTC. Its protein product is CASSLGGLAYEQYF. Supplemented by reference TRBV5-6 and TRBJ2-7, the full variable domain reads DAGVTQSPTHLIKTRGQQVTLRCSPKSGHDTVSWYQQALGQGPQFIFQYYEEEERQRGNFPDRFSGHQFPNYSSELNVNALLLGDSALYLCASSLGGLAYEQYFGPGTRLTVT.